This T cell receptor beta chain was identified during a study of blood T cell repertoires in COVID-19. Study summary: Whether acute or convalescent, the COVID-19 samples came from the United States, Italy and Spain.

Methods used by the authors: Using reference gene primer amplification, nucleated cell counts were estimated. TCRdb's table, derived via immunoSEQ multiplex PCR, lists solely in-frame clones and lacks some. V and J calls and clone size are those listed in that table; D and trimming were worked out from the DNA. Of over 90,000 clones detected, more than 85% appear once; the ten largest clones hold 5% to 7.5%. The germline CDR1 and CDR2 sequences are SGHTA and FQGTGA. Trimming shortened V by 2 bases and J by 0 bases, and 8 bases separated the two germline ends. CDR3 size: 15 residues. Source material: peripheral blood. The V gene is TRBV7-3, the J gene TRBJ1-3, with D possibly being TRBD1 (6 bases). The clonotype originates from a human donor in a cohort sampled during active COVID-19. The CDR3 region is CASSLQGSSGNTIYF. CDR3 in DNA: TGTGCCAGCAGCTTACAGGGGAGCTCTGGAAACACCATATATTTT.